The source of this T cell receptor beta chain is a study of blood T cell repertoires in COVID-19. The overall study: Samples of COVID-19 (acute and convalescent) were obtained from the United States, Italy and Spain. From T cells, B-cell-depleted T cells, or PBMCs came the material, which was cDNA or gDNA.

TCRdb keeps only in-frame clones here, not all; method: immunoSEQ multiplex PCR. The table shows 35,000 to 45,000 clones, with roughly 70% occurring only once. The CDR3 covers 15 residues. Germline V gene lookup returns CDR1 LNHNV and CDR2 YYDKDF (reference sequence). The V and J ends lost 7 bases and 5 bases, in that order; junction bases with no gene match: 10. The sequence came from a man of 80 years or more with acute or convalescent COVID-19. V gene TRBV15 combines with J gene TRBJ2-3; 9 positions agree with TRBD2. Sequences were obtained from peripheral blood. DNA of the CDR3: TGTGCCACCACCCGAGGGGCGGGAGGGGGAGATACGCAGTATTTT. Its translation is CATTRGAGGGDTQYF.